This paragraph reports one T cell receptor (beta chain). This record comes from a study of blood T cell repertoires in COVID-19. For the study at large: Both acute and convalescent COVID-19 samples were obtained from the United States, Italy and Spain. Sources were T cells, B-cell-depleted T cells, or PBMCs; the material itself was cDNA or gDNA.

Authors' analysis steps: Cell counts per sample came from amplifying reference gene primers. Generated by immunoSEQ multiplex PCR, the TCRdb table keeps only in-frame clones and is missing some. V, J and clone size are taken as reported in that table, and D and trimming were inferred from the DNA itself. The data contain over 100,000 clones, roughly 91% of them singletons. The ends lost 1 base at V and 9 bases at J; junction bases unmatched: 5. The germline V gene encodes CDR1 LNHDA and CDR2 SQIVND (reference sequence). The CDR3 runs to 15 residues. The source material was peripheral blood. The origin of this receptor is a human donor with acute or convalescent COVID-19. The donor label of this sample is uncertain. This chain uses TRBV19 with TRBJ2-1; 11 bases fit TRBD2. CDR3 protein: CASSIVAGGLIEQFF. The CDR3 bases are TGTGCCAGTAGTATAGTAGCGGGAGGGCTTATTGAGCAGTTCTTC. Looking up the rest from reference TRBV19 and TRBJ2-1 gives the full variable domain: DGGITQSPKYLFRKEGQNVTLSCEQNLNHDAMYWYRQDPGQGLRLIYYSQIVNDFQKGDIAEGYSVSREKKESFPLTVTSAQKNPTAFYLCASSIVAGGLIEQFFGPGTRLTVL.